This TCR beta chain was recorded in a study of PD-L1 blockade in urothelial cancer. Whole-study context: Male sex and bladder-origin urothelial cancer characterized about 85% of the 29 patients. Counts from blood samples showed a median of approximately 150,000 T cells.

Patients each gave 1 to 8 samples, pretreatment and on-treatment. This CDR3 has 14 residues. V was pared by 8 bases and J by 1 base, with 15 bases between. Looked up from germline, CDR1 is SGHTA and CDR2 is FQGNSA. The table came from immunoSEQ multiplex PCR; TCRdb's copy has only in-frame clones and leaves some out. The sample consists of tens of thousands of clones, approximately 80% of them appearing once. The sample was PBMCs, taken around atezolizumab (anti-PD-L1) treatment. This receptor was identified in a man aged 65 to 85 with urothelial cancer. The V and J genes are TRBV7-2 and TRBJ2-7; D may be TRBD2 (5 bases). CDR3 sequence: CASSRGGGSYEQYF. CDR3 DNA sequence: TGTGCCAGCTCCCGAGGCGGCGGGTCCTACGAGCAGTACTTC. The full variable domain, its missing parts supplied by reference TRBV7-2 and TRBJ2-7, is GAGVSQSPSNKVTEKGKDVELRCDPISGHTALYWYRQSLGQGLEFLIYFQGNSAPDKSGLPSDRFSAERTGGSVSTLTIQRTQQEDSAVYLCASSRGGGSYEQYFGPGTRLTVT.